These 27 T cell receptor beta chains were sequenced from one sample in a study of early T cells in non-severe SARS-CoV-2 infection. TCRdb fed the 5' RACE reads into MiXCR, producing one record per CDR3 protein. Of fewer than 80,000 distinct CDR3 sequences in the sample, approximately 10% were seen once. Source: whole blood, taken at baseline. All receptors derive from an adult who was a healthcare worker with PCR-confirmed SARS-CoV-2 infection or an uninfected control (not recorded which).

The chain uses TRBV6-6 and TRBJ2-2; D is unresolved. This CDR3 has 14 residues. V was shortened by 7 bases and J by 0 bases, with 9 bases between the two germline ends. The germline CDR1 and CDR2 sequences are MNHNY and SVGAGI (reference sequence). The CDR3: CASIEQPNTGELFF. DNA of the CDR3: TGTGCCAGCATCGAACAGCCGAACACCGGGGAGCTGTTTTTT.

This clonotype was picked up a small number of times. J is TRBJ1-1 and V is TRBV9; possible D gene TRBD1, 5 bases. This CDR3 has 16 amino acids. Per germline, CDR1 SGDLS and CDR2 YYNGEE. Trimming removed 7 bases at V and 5 bases at J, with 24 bases between. Here the CDR3 DNA reads TGTGCCAGCGGCTTTAGACAGACGGGTGGACGGACTGAAGCTTTCTTT. This sequence encodes CASGFRQTGGRTEAFF.

This clonotype was seen only a few times. This chain joins TRBV11-3 and TRBJ2-3; no reliable D call. Trimming removed 3 bases at V and 1 base at J, with 8 bases between. CDR3 size: 14 residues. Germline V gene data show CDR1 as SGHNT and CDR2 as YENEEA. The CDR3 reads CASSFAGGTDTQYF. In DNA form, the CDR3 reads TGTGCCAGCAGCTTCGCAGGAGGCACAGATACGCAGTATTTT.

This clonotype came up many times. The rearrangement joins TRBV6-6 to TRBJ1-2, with 7 positions matching TRBD1. The CDR3 covers 14 residues. In germline, CDR1 is MNHNY, CDR2 SVGAGI (reference sequence). V dropped 5 bases and J dropped 5; count of bases not matched to a gene: 8. CDR3 DNA: TGTGCCAGCAGTCATACAGGGGACGGTTATGGCTACACCTTC. Translating it yields CASSHTGDGYGYTF.

The rearrangement joins TRBV7-9 to TRBJ1-4; tentative D call: TRBD1 (6 bases). The CDR3 has 11 amino acids. Germline V gene sequence: CDR1 SEHNR, CDR2 FQNEAQ (reference sequence). V lost 5 bases and J 11 bases, leaving 9 bases between the germline ends. The CDR3 sequence: CASSLRGKLFF. The CDR3 DNA reads TGTGCCAGCAGCCTTAGGGGGAAACTGTTTTTT.

Ten or more counts support this clonotype. This sequence joins TRBV29-1 and TRBJ2-7; TRBD2 might be the D (6 bases). Between the trimmed V and J ends, which lost 4 bases and 2 bases, there was a span of 9 bases. Germline CDR1 is SQVTM and CDR2 is ANQGSEA. The CDR3 extends over 12 amino acids. CDR3 protein: CSVVAETYEQYF. The CDR3 DNA is TGCAGCGTTGTAGCGGAAACCTACGAGCAGTACTTC.

The CDR3 nucleotides are TGTGCCAGCAGTTTAGGGGGCGGCGCCTTTGCAACTAATGAAAAACTGTTTTTT. Translating gives CASSLGGGAFATNEKLFF. The chain employs TRBV28 and TRBJ1-4; D is possibly TRBD1 (6 bases). Trimming removed 2 bases from V and 0 bases from J, with 16 bases in between. This CDR3 contains 18 residues. The germline gives CDR1 MDHEN, CDR2 SYDVKM.

In this sample, this clonotype turned up a few times. This sequence joins TRBV28 and TRBJ1-1; 8 bases fit TRBD1. J lost 6 bases, V lost 7 bases, and 7 bases had no gene match. The CDR3 is 13 residues long. Germline CDR1 is MDHEN and CDR2 is SYDVKM. The CDR3 sequence is CASTGQGRAEAFF. As DNA, the CDR3 is TGTGCCAGCACCGGACAGGGAAGGGCTGAAGCTTTCTTT.

The J gene is TRBJ1-3, the V gene TRBV7-9; the match to TRBD1 covers 8 bases. The CDR3 runs to 16 residues. V shed 5 bases and J 1 base; nucleotides not matched to a gene: 7. Germline V gene data show CDR1 as SEHNR and CDR2 as FQNEAQ (reference sequence). The CDR3 coding sequence is TGTGCCAGCAGCGTTACAGGGGGACCTTCTGGAAACACCATATATTTT. Encoded protein: CASSVTGGPSGNTIYF.

This chain connects TRBV6-6 to TRBJ1-1; the match to TRBD1 covers 7 bases. From germline, CDR1 is MNHNY and CDR2 SVGAGI (reference sequence). With 0 bases clipped from V and 3 bases from J, the junction kept 4 bases outside the gene matches. The CDR3 spans 15 residues. CDR3 sequence: CASSYSTGQDTEAFF. CDR3 nucleotide sequence: TGTGCCAGCAGTTACTCGACAGGGCAGGACACTGAAGCTTTCTTT.

The chain has TRBV12-3 or TRBV12-4 and TRBJ1-6; D is unresolved. CDR3 size: 13 residues. Trimming removed 3 bases at V and 7 bases at J, with 7 bases between. CDR3 sequence: CASSLTKNSPLHF. As DNA, the CDR3 is TGTGCCAGCAGTTTGACCAAAAATTCACCCCTCCACTTT.

The rearrangement joins TRBV3-1 to TRBJ2-1; 13 positions match TRBD2. V was clipped by 5 bases and J by 5 bases; unmatched bases: 6. This CDR3 has 16 amino acids. From germline, CDR1 is LGHDT and CDR2 YNNKEL (reference sequence). The CDR3 loop is CASSDRLAGGHNEQFF. CDR3 DNA: TGTGCCAGCAGCGACCGACTAGCGGGGGGACACAATGAGCAGTTCTTC.

This clonotype was seen only a few times. This rearrangement joins TRBV27 to TRBJ1-1; D is ambiguous. Germline loops: CDR1 MNHEY, CDR2 SMNVEV (reference sequence). V was cut by 2 bases and J by 1 base, with 14 bases left in between. The CDR3 is 16 amino acids. The CDR3 region is CASSLTSAFRNTEAFF. CDR3 nucleotide sequence: TGTGCCAGCAGTTTAACGTCGGCCTTTAGGAACACTGAAGCTTTCTTT.

The chain is built from TRBV5-6 and TRBJ1-2; D gene unclear. CDR3 length equals 15 residues. Germline V gene data show CDR1 as SGHDT and CDR2 as YYEEEE. The V and J ends lost 0 bases and 3 bases respectively, with 12 bases between them. CDR3 amino acids: CASSLVSPSDYGYTF. CDR3 bases: TGTGCCAGCAGCTTGGTTAGCCCTTCGGACTATGGCTACACCTTC.

The V call is TRBV12-3 or TRBV12-4, the J call TRBJ2-2, with no clear D. The CDR3 spans 12 residues. V was pared by 3 bases and J by 9 bases, with 8 bases between. The CDR3 sequence is CASSFAHRELFF. The CDR3 nucleotides read TGTGCCAGCAGTTTCGCCCACCGGGAGCTGTTTTTT.

The V call is TRBV20-1, the J call TRBJ1-5, with 10 positions matching TRBD1. V shed 2 bases, J shed 6 bases, and the junction held 4 bases outside the gene matches. Germline V gene lookup returns CDR1 DFQATT and CDR2 SNEGSKA (reference sequence). The CDR3 runs to 14 residues. CDR3 sequence reads: CSARQTGGGQPQHF. In DNA, the CDR3 is TGCAGTGCTAGACAGACAGGGGGCGGTCAGCCCCAGCATTTT.

The chain combines TRBV11-2 with TRBJ2-1; 12 bases agree with TRBD2. CDR3 size: 15 residues. CDR1 and CDR2 (germline): SGHAT, FQNNGV. V trimming: 4 bases; J trimming: 9 bases; junction bases outside the gene matches: 7. As DNA, the CDR3 is TGTGCCAGCAGCTCGACTAGCGGGGGTAGTGGTGAGCAGTTCTTC. Amino acid sequence: CASSSTSGGSGEQFF.

This clonotype was counted ten times or more. V is TRBV12-3 or TRBV12-4 and J is TRBJ1-5, with D tentatively TRBD1 (5 bases). Deletions cut 6 bases from V and 0 bases from J, with 15 bases between. The CDR3 consists of 16 residues. This CDR3 reads CASRSGGAGSNQPQHF. The DNA of the CDR3 is TGTGCCAGCAGATCTGGCGGGGCGGGTAGCAATCAGCCCCAGCATTTT.

There are many counts of this clonotype. CDR3 sequence (DNA): TGTGCCACCCTAGAGGGCTCCTACGAGCAGTACTTC. This codes for CATLEGSYEQYF. The V call is TRBV6-6, the J call TRBJ2-7, with D possibly being TRBD2 (5 bases). Per the germline V gene, CDR1 is MNHNY and CDR2 is SVGAGI (reference sequence). The CDR3 spans 12 residues. V lost 10 bases, J lost 0 bases, and 10 bases lay in between.

Ten or more counts support this clonotype. This chain joins TRBV7-6 and TRBJ2-7; 9 nucleotides match TRBD1. This CDR3 contains 15 residues. Per germline, CDR1 SGHVS and CDR2 FNYEAQ. V lost 2 bases and J lost 3; bases outside the gene matches: 5. CDR3 bases: TGTGCCAGCAGCTTAACCGGGACAGGGAACTACGAGCAGTACTTC. Its protein product is CASSLTGTGNYEQYF.

This chain connects TRBV29-1 to TRBJ2-1; 7 bases are a match to TRBD1. Germline V gene sequence: CDR1 SQVTM, CDR2 ANQGSEA. The CDR3 is made up of 13 amino acids. Trimming removed 4 bases from V and 9 bases from J; junction bases left unmatched: 9. The CDR3 sequence is CSVGPTGLGEQFF. The CDR3 nucleotides are TGCAGCGTTGGTCCGACAGGGCTGGGTGAGCAGTTCTTC.

This clonotype has at least ten counts. The chain carries TRBV10-3 and TRBJ2-2; perhaps TRBD1 as D (5 bases). Trimming removed 10 bases at V and 2 bases at J, with 14 bases between. This CDR3 is 14 amino acids long. CDR1 is ENHRY, CDR2 SYGVKD, per germline. CDR3 DNA sequence: TGTGCCACCACGTCCCAGGGAAACACCGGGGAGCTGTTTTTT. The encoded protein is CATTSQGNTGELFF.

This rearrangement joins TRBV27 to TRBJ1-1, with D unresolved. Germline lookup yields CDR1 MNHEY and CDR2 SMNVEV (reference sequence). Trimming stripped 2 bases from V and 0 bases from J, with 7 bases between. The length of the CDR3 is 14 residues. The CDR3 nucleotides are TGTGCCAGCAGTTTACAGGTTTTGAACACTGAAGCTTTCTTT. The encoded protein is CASSLQVLNTEAFF.

This clonotype was observed a few times. The chain employs TRBV3-1 and TRBJ2-1; no reliable D call. The V end lost 0 bases, the J end lost 5 bases, and 5 bases lay between the germline ends. This CDR3 has 13 residues. From germline, CDR1 is LGHDT and CDR2 YNNKEL (reference sequence). CDR3: CASSQDIHNEQFF. Here the CDR3 DNA reads TGTGCCAGCAGCCAAGATATCCACAATGAGCAGTTCTTC.

V is TRBV6-6 and J is TRBJ1-1; D remains unclear. Germline CDR1 MNHNY, CDR2 SVGAGI (reference sequence). There are 14 residues in the CDR3. Deletions cut 2 bases from V and 1 base from J, with 8 bases between. The CDR3 DNA reads TGTGCCAGCAGTTACGGAGGCGCGAACACTGAAGCTTTCTTT. Its protein product is CASSYGGANTEAFF.

This clonotype occurred many times. The chain recombines TRBV28 with TRBJ1-2; 12 bases are a match to TRBD1. The V gene end was trimmed by 6 bases and the J gene end by 7 bases; junction bases not matched to a gene: 15. The CDR3 is made up of 17 amino acids. CDR1 is MDHEN, CDR2 SYDVKM, per germline. The CDR3 DNA is TGTGCCAGCAGCCTCCTCAGCTCCGGGACAGGGGGCGTTGGCTACACCTTC. As protein: CASSLLSSGTGGVGYTF.

The chain employs TRBV12-5 and TRBJ1-2; D uncertain. Germline V gene lookup returns CDR1 LGHNT and CDR2 FRNRAP. The CDR3 spans 13 residues. V lost 7 bases, J lost 7 bases, and 16 bases lay in between. The CDR3 reads CASASEADLGYTF. The CDR3 nucleotides are TGTGCTAGTGCAAGCGAGGCAGATCTTGGCTACACCTTC.